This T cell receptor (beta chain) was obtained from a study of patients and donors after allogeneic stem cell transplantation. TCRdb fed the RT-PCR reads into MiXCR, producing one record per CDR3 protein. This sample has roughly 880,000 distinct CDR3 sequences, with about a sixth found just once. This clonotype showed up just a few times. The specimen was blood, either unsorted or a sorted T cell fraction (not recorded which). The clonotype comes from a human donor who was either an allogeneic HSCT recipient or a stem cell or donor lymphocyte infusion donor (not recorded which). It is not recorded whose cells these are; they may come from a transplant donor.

CDR3 sequence: CASSLAPTSSYNEQFF. The CDR3 bases are TGTGCCAGCAGTTTGGCCCCCACGAGCTCCTACAATGAGCAGTTCTTC. The chain uses TRBV12-3 or TRBV12-4 and TRBJ2-1, with D unresolved. Trimming left V 3 bases short and J 0 bases short, with 12 bases between. The CDR3 has 16 residues.